The T cell receptor (beta chain) under discussion was sequenced for a study of shared clonotypes between healthy human individuals. Study background: The donors, two women and three men, were aged 18 to 49. Notes on the study in general: Clonotypes that were shared across a handful of donors made up roughly 5.2% of naive CD4 clonotypes.

Only CD45RO-negative cells positively selected for CCR7 counted as naive CD8 cells, so terminally differentiated effector memory CD45RA+ cells were excluded. This CDR3 contains 18 residues. CDR1 and CDR2 from the germline V gene are KGHSH and LQKENI. Unmatched junction bases numbered 16, after V lost 6 bases and J lost 2 bases. Assay used: immunoSEQ multiplex PCR; TCRdb lists only in-frame clones, some missing. In the table there are about 820,000 clones, nearly 95% of which are singletons. With respect to this clone: Its antigen is unknown.

This sequence originates from a man aged 30 to 39 in good health. Material: naive CD8+ T cells sorted from blood. This chain uses TRBV18 with TRBJ2-7; 10 nucleotides match TRBD1. The CDR3 nucleotides are TGTGCCAGCTCCCCCAGACAGGGGGCGGCCCTATCGGCCTACGAGCAGTACTTC. Protein sequence: CASSPRQGAALSAYEQYF.